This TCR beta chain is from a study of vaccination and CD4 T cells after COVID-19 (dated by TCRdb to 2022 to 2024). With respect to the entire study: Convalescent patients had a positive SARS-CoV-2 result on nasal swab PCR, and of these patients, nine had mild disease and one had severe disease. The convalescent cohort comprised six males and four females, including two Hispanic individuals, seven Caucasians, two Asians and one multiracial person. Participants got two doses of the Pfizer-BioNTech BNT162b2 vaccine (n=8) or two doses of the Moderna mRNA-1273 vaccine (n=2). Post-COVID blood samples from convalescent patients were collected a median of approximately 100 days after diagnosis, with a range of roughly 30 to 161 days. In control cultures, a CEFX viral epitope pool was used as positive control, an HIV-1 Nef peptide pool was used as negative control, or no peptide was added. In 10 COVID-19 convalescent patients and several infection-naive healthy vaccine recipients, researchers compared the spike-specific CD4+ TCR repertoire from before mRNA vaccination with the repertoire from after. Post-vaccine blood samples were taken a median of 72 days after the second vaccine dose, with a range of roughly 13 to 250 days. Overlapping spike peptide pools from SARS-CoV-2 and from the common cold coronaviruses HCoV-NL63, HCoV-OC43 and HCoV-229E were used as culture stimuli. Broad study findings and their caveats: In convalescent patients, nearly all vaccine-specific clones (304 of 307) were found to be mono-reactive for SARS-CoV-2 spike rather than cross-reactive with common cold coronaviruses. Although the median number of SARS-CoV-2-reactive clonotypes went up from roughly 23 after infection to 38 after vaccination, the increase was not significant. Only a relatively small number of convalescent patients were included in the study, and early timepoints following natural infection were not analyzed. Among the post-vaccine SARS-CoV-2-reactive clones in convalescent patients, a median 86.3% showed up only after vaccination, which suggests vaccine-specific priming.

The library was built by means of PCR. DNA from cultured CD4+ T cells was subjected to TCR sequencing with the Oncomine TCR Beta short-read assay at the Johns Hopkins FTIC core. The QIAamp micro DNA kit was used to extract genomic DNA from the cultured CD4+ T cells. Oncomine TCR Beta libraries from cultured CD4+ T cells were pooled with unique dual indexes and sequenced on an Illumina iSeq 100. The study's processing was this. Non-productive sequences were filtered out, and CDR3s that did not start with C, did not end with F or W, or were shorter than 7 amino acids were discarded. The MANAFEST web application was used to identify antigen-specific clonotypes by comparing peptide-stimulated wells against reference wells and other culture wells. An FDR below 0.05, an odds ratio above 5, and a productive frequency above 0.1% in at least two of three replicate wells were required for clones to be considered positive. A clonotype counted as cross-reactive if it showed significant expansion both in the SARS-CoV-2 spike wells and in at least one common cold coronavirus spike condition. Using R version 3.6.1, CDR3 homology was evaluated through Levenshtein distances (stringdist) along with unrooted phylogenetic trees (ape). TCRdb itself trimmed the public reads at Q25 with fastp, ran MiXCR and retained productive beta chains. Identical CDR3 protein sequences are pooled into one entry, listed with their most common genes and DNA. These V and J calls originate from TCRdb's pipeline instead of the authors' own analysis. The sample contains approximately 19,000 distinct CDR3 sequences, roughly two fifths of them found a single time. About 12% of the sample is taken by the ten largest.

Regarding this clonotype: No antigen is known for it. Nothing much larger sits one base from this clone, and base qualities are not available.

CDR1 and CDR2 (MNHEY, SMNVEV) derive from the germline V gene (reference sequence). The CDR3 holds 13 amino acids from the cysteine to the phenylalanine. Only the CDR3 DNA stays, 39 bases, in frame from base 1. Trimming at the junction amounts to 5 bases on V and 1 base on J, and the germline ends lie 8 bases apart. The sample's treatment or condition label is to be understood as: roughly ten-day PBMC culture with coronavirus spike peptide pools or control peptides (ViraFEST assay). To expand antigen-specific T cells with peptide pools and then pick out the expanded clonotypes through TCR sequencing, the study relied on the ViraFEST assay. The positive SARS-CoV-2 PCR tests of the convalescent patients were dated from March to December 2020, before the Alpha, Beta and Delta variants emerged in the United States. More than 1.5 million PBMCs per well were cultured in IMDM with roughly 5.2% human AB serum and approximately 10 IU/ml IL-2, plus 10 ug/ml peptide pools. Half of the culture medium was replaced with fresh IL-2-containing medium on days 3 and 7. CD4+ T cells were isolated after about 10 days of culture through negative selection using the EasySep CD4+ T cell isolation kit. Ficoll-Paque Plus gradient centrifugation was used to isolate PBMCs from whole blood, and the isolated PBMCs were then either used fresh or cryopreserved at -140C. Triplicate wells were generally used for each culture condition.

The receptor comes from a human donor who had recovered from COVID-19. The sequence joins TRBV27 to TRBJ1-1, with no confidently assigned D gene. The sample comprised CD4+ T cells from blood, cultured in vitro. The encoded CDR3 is CASSPWGNTEAFF. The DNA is TGTGCCAGCAGTCCCTGGGGGAACACTGAAGCTTTCTTT.